This T cell receptor beta chain was obtained from a study of regulatory T cells in long-lasting Graves disease. The junction had 10 bases not matched to a gene; V was cut back by 4 bases and J by 5 bases. Per the germline V gene, CDR1 is DFQATT and CDR2 is SNEGSKA (reference sequence). This CDR3 spans 15 amino acids. This clonotype has at least ten counts. The sample's time point: persistent/refractory GD, antithyroid drugs over 5 years with positive TRAb. Isolated PBMC RNA provided the starting material for the TCR library. Construction of the TCR beta libraries employed iRepertoire HTBI primers in conjunction with Arm-PCR of CDR3 regions. Using its own MiXCR run on the multiplex PCR reads, TCRdb lists one record per CDR3 protein. The sample lists about 460,000 distinct CDR3 sequences, about 20% seen once, with about 12% in the top ten.

This chain uses TRBV20-1 with TRBJ2-5; 10 bases are a match to TRBD2. This sample comprised peripheral blood mononuclear cells (PBMCs), obtained when the disease was refractory, from a patient treated with antithyroid drugs. This sequence originates from a female donor with Graves disease. The CDR3 protein is CSAKNSGGIRETQYF. The CDR3 nucleotides are TGCAGTGCTAAGAATAGCGGGGGGATCCGGGAGACCCAGTACTTC.